The clone carrying this T cell receptor beta chain has a single count. CDR3 length equals 16 residues. V was pared by 3 bases and J by 5 bases, with 12 bases of the junction left unmatched. The germline gives CDR1 LNHDA, CDR2 SQIVND (reference sequence). These data originate in a study of naive CD8 T cells in extremely preterm neonates. Sequencing used immunoSEQ multiplex PCR; TCRdb keeps in-frame clones, though not all of them. Of over 4,500 clones in the sample, roughly 96% were seen once. This clonotype originated in a human donor in good health. The chain recombines TRBV19 with TRBJ2-5, with 7 bases identical to TRBD1. The sequencing input was naive CD8+ T cells from blood. The DNA of the CDR3 is TGTGCCAGTAGTATGGGCAGACAGGGAGTCTCGGAGACCCAGTACTTC. It encodes CASSMGRQGVSETQYF.